Listed below are T cell receptor beta chains from one sample, sequenced in a study of OX40 agonist ivuxolimab in advanced cancers. Profiling relied on immunoSEQ multiplex PCR, and the TCRdb table lists in-frame clones only, not all of them. The table lists fewer than 80,000 clones, roughly four fifths of them singletons, with around 3.5% in the top ten. This sample comprised CD4+ or CD8+ T cells sorted from blood, obtained in a trial of the OX40 agonist ivuxolimab. The source is an adult with an advanced solid tumor such as melanoma, head and neck, liver or kidney cancer. Each CDR3 is given with its conserved first and last residue. The order of the fields is J gene, V gene, clone size, D gene, CDR3 protein, CDR3 DNA. The D gene is left open where the match is weak. The listing skips clone size in some rows; elsewhere it reads once, few, many or a size class.

TRBJ2-3 | TRBV7-2 | . | TRBD2 | CASSWASGEDTQYF | TGTGCCAGCAGCTGGGCTAGCGGGGAAGATACGCAGTATTTT
TRBJ2-5 | TRBV28 | . | . | CASSLRETQYF | TGTGCCAGCAGTTTACGGGAGACCCAGTACTTC
TRBJ1-3 | TRBV5-1 | . | . | CASSLGPSSGNTIYF | TGCGCCAGCAGCTTGGGACCTTCCTCTGGAAACACCATATATTTT
TRBJ2-7 | TRBV5-6 | few | . | CASTSGGLPFYEQYF | TGTGCCAGCACCTCAGGGGGGCTACCTTTCTACGAGCAGTACTTC
TRBJ2-1 | TRBV6-1 | few | TRBD2 | CASTIAGGGDEQFF | TGTGCCAGCACCATAGCGGGGGGAGGGGATGAGCAGTTCTTC
TRBJ2-3 | TRBV27 | . | . | CASSLRGGWTDTQYF | TGTGCCAGCAGTTTAAGGGGGGGCTGGACAGATACGCAGTATTTT
TRBJ2-1 | TRBV28 | . | TRBD2 | CASFQLAGGPSEQFF | TGTGCCAGCTTCCAACTAGCGGGGGGGCCCAGCGAGCAGTTCTTC
TRBJ2-7 | TRBV6-5 | few | . | CASSYSSEGRNEQYF | TGTGCCAGCAGTTACTCGAGCGAGGGGAGGAACGAGCAGTACTTC
TRBJ2-3 | TRBV18 | once | . | CASSLETEITDTQYF | TGTGCCAGCTCCCTGGAGACAGAGATCACAGATACGCAGTATTTT
TRBJ1-5 | TRBV19 | . | . | CASNREYQPQHF | TGTGCCAGTAACCGCGAGTATCAGCCCCAGCATTTT
TRBJ2-5 | TRBV28 | . | . | CASSSHGGLETQYF | TGTGCCAGCAGTTCCCATGGGGGGCTAGAGACCCAGTACTTC
TRBJ1-1 | TRBV9 | . | . | CASSVSGADTEAFF | TGTGCCAGCAGCGTCTCGGGGGCGGACACTGAAGCTTTCTTT
TRBJ1-1 | TRBV23-1 | . | . | CASIVNRDGNPNTEAFF | TGCGCCAGCATAGTGAACAGGGACGGCAACCCAAACACTGAAGCTTTCTTT
TRBJ2-7 | TRBV6-6 | . | . | CASSPPGLPYEQYF | TGTGCCAGCAGCCCTCCGGGACTGCCCTATGAGCAGTACTTC
TRBJ1-6 | TRBV19 | . | . | CASRQTQGHNSPLHF | TGTGCCAGTAGACAAACGCAGGGGCATAATTCACCCCTCCACTTT
TRBJ2-3 | TRBV4-3 | . | TRBD2 | CASSQDGSPTSGAPDTQYF | TGCGCCAGCAGCCAAGATGGTAGCCCTACTAGCGGGGCACCAGATACGCAGTATTTT
TRBJ1-5 | TRBV27 | . | . | CASSLSGHQPQHF | TGTGCCAGCAGTTTAAGTGGGCATCAGCCCCAGCATTTT
TRBJ1-5 | TRBV14 | few | . | CASSSGRTQPQHF | TGTGCCAGCAGCTCGGGGAGGACTCAGCCCCAGCATTTT
TRBJ1-5 | TRBV7-2 | . | . | CASSLALGWGSNQPQHF | TGTGCCAGCAGCTTAGCGCTGGGGTGGGGGAGCAATCAGCCCCAGCATTTT
TRBJ2-7 | TRBV4-2 | . | TRBD1 | CASSPRTGSYEQYF | TGTGCCAGCAGCCCCCGGACAGGAAGCTACGAGCAGTACTTC
TRBJ2-5 | TRBV7-8 | . | TRBD2 | CASTQSGAGGQETQYF | TGTGCCAGCACTCAAAGTGGGGCGGGGGGCCAAGAGACCCAGTACTTC
TRBJ1-1 | TRBV19 | . | . | CASSIMGRNTEAFF | TGTGCCAGTAGTATTATGGGTAGGAACACTGAAGCTTTCTTT
TRBJ1-2 | TRBV6-1 | few | TRBD1 | CASSEEGGLYGYTF | TGTGCCAGCAGTGAAGAAGGGGGCCTATATGGCTACACCTTC
TRBJ2-3 | TRBV7-2 | . | . | CASSLDYDTQYF | TGTGCCAGCAGCTTAGATTATGATACGCAGTATTTT
TRBJ2-3 | TRBV28 | . | TRBD1 | CATHQGADTQYF | TGTGCCACCCACCAGGGGGCAGATACGCAGTATTTT
TRBJ2-2 | TRBV7-3 | once | . | CASQRQINTGELFF | TGTGCCAGCCAAAGACAGATAAACACCGGGGAGCTGTTTTTT
TRBJ1-5 | TRBV7-8 | few | TRBD1 | CASSPQTGGNQPQHF | TGTGCCAGCAGCCCTCAGACAGGGGGCAATCAGCCCCAGCATTTT
TRBJ2-6 | TRBV5-5 | . | . | CASSLLRGHNSGANVLTF | TGTGCCAGCAGCTTGCTGCGGGGCCACAACTCTGGGGCCAACGTCCTGACTTTC
TRBJ2-7 | TRBV19 | once | TRBD2 | CASRAGGSYEQYF | TGTGCCAGTAGGGCGGGGGGTTCCTACGAGCAGTACTTC
TRBJ2-3 | TRBV5-1 | . | . | CASSLFGLSSTDTQYF | TGCGCCAGCAGCTTGTTTGGTCTCAGCTCGACAGATACGCAGTATTTT
TRBJ2-5 | TRBV7-8 | . | . | CASSVSVGQETQYF | TGTGCCAGCAGCGTGTCTGTGGGCCAAGAGACCCAGTACTTC
TRBJ2-3 | TRBV7-8 | . | . | CASSLWVGAARDTQYF | TGTGCCAGCAGCCTGTGGGTCGGGGCAGCACGGGATACGCAGTATTTT
TRBJ2-7 | TRBV9 | . | . | CASSVGTGRLAPYEQYF | TGTGCCAGCAGCGTAGGAACAGGCCGACTTGCCCCCTACGAGCAGTACTTC
TRBJ2-7 | TRBV28 | . | . | CASSETSAGTYEQYF | TGTGCCAGCAGTGAGACGTCGGCGGGGACCTACGAGCAGTACTTC
TRBJ2-7 | TRBV7-2 | . | TRBD1 | CASSPWTGENHEQYF | TGTGCCAGCAGTCCCTGGACAGGGGAAAACCACGAGCAGTACTTC
TRBJ2-3 | TRBV11-2 | . | TRBD2 | CASSFTSGGRDTQYF | TGTGCCAGCAGCTTTACTAGCGGGGGGAGGGATACGCAGTATTTT
TRBJ2-5 | TRBV28 | . | TRBD2 | CASKELAGLQETQYF | TGTGCCAGCAAAGAACTAGCGGGGTTACAAGAGACCCAGTACTTC
TRBJ1-6 | TRBV7-9 | . | . | CASSPGVGINSPLHF | TGTGCCAGCAGCCCAGGGGTGGGGATTAATTCACCCCTCCACTTT
TRBJ2-7 | TRBV30 | . | . | CAWSAGTALFEQYF | TGTGCCTGGAGTGCCGGGACGGCTCTCTTCGAGCAGTACTTC
TRBJ1-2 | TRBV7-9 | once | . | CASSWGDRTYGYTF | TGTGCCAGCAGCTGGGGCGACAGGACCTATGGCTACACCTTC
TRBJ2-1 | TRBV18 | . | TRBD2 | CASSPLGGGINNEQFF | TGTGCCAGCTCACCACTGGGCGGGGGTATTAACAATGAGCAGTTCTTC
TRBJ1-2 | TRBV7-2 | once | . | CASSLSPLDGYTF | TGTGCCAGCAGCTTATCACCCCTGGATGGCTACACCTTC
TRBJ2-2 | TRBV19 | . | . | CASSPEGGVGTGELFF | TGTGCCAGTAGCCCAGAGGGCGGGGTTGGCACCGGGGAGCTGTTTTTT
TRBJ2-7 | TRBV28 | . | . | CASRPATTYEQYF | TGTGCCAGCAGACCGGCGACTACCTACGAGCAGTACTTC
TRBJ1-2 | TRBV7-2 | . | . | CASSSLHPDTLGYGYTF | TGTGCCAGCAGCTCCCTCCATCCGGACACCTTGGGGTATGGCTACACCTTC